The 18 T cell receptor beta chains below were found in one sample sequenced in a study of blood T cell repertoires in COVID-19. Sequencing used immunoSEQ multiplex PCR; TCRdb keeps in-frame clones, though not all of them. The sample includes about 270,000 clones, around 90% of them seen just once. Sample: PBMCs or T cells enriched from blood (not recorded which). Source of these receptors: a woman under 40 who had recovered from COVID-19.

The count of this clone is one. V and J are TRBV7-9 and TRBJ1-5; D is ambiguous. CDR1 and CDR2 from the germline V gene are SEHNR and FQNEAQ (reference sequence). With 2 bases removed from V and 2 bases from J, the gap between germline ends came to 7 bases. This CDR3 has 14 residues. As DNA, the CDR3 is TGTGCCAGCAGCTTATCAGAGGGCAATCAGCCCCAGCATTTT. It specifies CASSLSEGNQPQHF. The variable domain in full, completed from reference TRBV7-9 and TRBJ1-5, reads DTGVSQNPRHKITKRGQNVTFRCDPISEHNRLYWYRQTLGQGPEFLTYFQNEAQLEKSRLLSDRFSAERPKGSFSTLEIQRTEQGDSAMYLCASSLSEGNQPQHFGDGTRLSIL.

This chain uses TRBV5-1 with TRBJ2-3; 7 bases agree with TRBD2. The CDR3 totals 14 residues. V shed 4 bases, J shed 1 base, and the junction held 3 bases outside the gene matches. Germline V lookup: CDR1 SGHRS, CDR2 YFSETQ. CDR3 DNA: TGCGCCAGCAGCCGGGACTACCGCACAGATACGCAGTATTTT. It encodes CASSRDYRTDTQYF.

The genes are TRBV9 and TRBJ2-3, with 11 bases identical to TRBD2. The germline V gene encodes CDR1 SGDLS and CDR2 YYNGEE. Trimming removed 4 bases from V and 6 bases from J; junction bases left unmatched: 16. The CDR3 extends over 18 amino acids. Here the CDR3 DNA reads TGTGCCAGCAGCACCACTAGCGGGGGAAACTCACCTGGGGATACGCAGTATTTT. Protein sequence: CASSTTSGGNSPGDTQYF.

The CDR3 DNA reads as TGTGCCAGCAGTACCCCCGGGACAGGGAGGTTCGGTGAGCAGTTCTTC. Translating it yields CASSTPGTGRFGEQFF. This chain joins TRBV28 and TRBJ2-1; 9 nucleotides align to TRBD1. Germline V gene sequence: CDR1 MDHEN, CDR2 SYDVKM. With V trimmed by 5 bases and J by 9 bases, 14 bases remained unmatched. The CDR3 runs 16 residues.

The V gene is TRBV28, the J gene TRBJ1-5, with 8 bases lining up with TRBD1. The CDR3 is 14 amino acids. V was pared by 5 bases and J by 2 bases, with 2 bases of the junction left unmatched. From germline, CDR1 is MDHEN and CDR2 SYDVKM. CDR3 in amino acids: CASSTGGGNQPQHF. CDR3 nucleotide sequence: TGTGCCAGCAGTACAGGGGGAGGCAATCAGCCCCAGCATTTT.

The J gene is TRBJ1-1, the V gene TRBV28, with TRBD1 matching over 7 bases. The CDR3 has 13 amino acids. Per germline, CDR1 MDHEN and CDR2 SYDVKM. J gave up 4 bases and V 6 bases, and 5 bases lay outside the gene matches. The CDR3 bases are TGTGCCAGCAGGTTGACAGGGACCACTGAAGCTTTCTTT. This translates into CASRLTGTTEAFF.

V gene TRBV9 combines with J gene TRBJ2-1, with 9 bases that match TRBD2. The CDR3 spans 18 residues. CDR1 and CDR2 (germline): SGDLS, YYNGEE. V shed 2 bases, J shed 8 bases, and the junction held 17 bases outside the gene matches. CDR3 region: CASSVSTGQRGDPYEQFF. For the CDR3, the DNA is TGTGCCAGCAGCGTCTCCACAGGGCAGCGGGGGGATCCCTATGAGCAGTTCTTC.

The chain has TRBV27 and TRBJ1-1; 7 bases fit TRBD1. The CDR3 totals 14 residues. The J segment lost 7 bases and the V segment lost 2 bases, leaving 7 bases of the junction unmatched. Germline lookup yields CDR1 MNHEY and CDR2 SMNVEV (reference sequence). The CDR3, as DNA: TGTGCCAGCAGTTTACGAAGGGGGCGCGATGAAGCTTTCTTT. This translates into CASSLRRGRDEAFF.

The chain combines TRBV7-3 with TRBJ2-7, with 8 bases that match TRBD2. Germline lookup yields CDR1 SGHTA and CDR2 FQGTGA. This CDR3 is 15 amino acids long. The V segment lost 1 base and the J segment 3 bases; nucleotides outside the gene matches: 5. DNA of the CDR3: TGTGCCAGCAGCTTAAAACCGGGAGGGAACTACGAGCAGTACTTC. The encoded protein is CASSLKPGGNYEQYF.

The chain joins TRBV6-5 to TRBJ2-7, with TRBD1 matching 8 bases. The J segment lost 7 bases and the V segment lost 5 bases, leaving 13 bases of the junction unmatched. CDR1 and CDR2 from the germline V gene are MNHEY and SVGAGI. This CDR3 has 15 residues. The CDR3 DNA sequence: TGTGCCAGCAGTCTCCAGACAGGGGCCCTACGTGAGCAGTACTTC. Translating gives CASSLQTGALREQYF.

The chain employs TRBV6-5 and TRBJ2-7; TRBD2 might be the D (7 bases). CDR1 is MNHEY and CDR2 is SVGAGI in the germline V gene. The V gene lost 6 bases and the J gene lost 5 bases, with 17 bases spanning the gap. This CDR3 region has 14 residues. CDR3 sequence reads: CASSSLGGGHEQYF. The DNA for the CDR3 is TGTGCCAGCAGCTCACTGGGAGGGGGACACGAGCAGTACTTC.

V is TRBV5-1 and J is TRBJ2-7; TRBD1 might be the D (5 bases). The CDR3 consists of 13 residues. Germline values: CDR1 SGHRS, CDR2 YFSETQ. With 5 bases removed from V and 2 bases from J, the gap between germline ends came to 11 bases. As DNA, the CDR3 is TGCGCCAGCAGGGAGACAGTAACCTACGAGCAGTACTTC. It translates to CASRETVTYEQYF.

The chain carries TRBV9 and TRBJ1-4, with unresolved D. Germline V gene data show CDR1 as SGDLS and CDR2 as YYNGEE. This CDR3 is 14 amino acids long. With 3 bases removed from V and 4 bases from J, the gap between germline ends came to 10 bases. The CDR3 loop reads CASSARGFNEKLFF. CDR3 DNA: TGTGCCAGCAGCGCGCGGGGATTTAATGAAAAACTGTTTTTT. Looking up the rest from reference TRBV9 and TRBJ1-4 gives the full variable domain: DSGVTQTPKHLITATGQRVTLRCSPRSGDLSVYWYQQSLDQGLQFLIQYYNGEERAKGNILERFSAQQFPDLHSELNLSSLELGDSALYFCASSARGFNEKLFFGSGTQLSVL.

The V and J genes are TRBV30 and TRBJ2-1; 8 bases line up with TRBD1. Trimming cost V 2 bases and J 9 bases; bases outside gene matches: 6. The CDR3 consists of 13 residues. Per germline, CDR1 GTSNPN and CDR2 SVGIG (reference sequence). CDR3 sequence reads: CAWSWGTGGEQFF. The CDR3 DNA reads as TGTGCCTGGAGTTGGGGTACAGGGGGTGAGCAGTTCTTC.

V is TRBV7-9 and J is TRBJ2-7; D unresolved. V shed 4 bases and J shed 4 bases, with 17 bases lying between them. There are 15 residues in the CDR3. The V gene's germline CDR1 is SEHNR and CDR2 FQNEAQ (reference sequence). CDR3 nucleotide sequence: TGTGCCAGCAGCTCAATACAGCAAATGGGTTACGAGCAGTACTTC. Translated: CASSSIQQMGYEQYF.

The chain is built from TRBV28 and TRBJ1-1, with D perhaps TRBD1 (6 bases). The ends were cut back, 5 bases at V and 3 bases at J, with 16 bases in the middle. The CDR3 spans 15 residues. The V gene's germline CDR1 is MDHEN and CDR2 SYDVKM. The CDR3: CASSPRRGGHTEAFF. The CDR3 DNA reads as TGTGCCAGCAGTCCGCGTAGGGGGGGGCACACTGAAGCTTTCTTT.

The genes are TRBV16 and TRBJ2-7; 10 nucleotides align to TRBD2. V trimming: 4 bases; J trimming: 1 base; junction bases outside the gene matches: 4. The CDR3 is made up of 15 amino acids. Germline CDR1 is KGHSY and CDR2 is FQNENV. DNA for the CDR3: TGTGCCAGCAGCCCCGGGACTAGCGTTTCCTACGAGCAGTACTTC. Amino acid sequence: CASSPGTSVSYEQYF.

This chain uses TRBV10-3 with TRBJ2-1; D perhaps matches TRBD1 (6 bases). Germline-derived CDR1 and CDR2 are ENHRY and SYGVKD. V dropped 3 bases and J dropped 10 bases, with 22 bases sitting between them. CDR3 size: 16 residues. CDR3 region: CAISDFVRGFSGEQFF. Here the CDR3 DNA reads TGTGCCATCAGTGATTTCGTCAGGGGTTTCTCCGGGGAGCAGTTCTTC.